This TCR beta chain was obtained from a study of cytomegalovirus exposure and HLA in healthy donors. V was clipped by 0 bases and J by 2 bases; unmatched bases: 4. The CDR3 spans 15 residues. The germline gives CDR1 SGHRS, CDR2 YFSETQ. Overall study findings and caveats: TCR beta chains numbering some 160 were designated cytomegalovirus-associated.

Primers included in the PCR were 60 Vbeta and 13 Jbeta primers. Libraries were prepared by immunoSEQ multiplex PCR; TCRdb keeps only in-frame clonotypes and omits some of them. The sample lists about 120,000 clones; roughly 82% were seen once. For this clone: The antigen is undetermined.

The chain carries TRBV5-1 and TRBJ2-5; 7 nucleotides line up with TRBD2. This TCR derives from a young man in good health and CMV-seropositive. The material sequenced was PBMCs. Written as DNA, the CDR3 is TGCGCCAGCAGCTTGGGGCGGGGGTGGCAAGAGACCCAGTACTTC. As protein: CASSLGRGWQETQYF.